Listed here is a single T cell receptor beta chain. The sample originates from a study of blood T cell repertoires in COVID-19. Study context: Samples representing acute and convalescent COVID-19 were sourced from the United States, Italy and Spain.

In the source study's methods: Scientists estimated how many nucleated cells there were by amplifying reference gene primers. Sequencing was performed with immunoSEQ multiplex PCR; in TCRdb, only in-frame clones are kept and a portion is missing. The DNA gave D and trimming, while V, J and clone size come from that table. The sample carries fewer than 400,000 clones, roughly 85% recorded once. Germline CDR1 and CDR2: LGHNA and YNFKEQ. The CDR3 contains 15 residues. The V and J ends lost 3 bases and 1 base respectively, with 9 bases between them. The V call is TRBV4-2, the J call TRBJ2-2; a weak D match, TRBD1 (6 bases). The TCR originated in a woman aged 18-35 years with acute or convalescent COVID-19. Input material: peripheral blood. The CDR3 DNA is TGTGCCAGCAGCCACTCGACAGGGAACACCGGGGAGCTGTTTTTT. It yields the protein CASSHSTGNTGELFF.